What follows describes a single TCR beta chain. All trial patients relapsed after autologous stem cell transplantation. Assay used: immunoSEQ multiplex PCR; TCRdb lists only in-frame clones, some missing. The sample has more than 35,000 clones; just over 85% are singletons. This record belongs to a study of PD-1 blockade in classical Hodgkin lymphoma. The TCR was taken from a human donor with classical Hodgkin lymphoma. The sequencing here drew on peripheral blood mononuclear cells (PBMCs), taken before the second cycle of nivolumab.

CDR3 coding DNA: TGTGCCAGTAGTACTAGCGGGATTTCAAATGAGCAGTTCTTC. It translates to CASSTSGISNEQFF. This rearrangement joins TRBV19 to TRBJ2-1, with 9 bases matching TRBD2. Trimming cost V 4 bases and J 7 bases; bases outside gene matches: 5. The germline CDR1 and CDR2 sequences are LNHDA and SQIVND (reference sequence). This CDR3 comprises 14 residues.